These T cell receptor beta chains were read from a single sample in a study of CD8+CD57+ T cells in acquired aplastic anemia. From the reads, TCRdb called clonotypes with MiXCR, one entry per CDR3 protein. The table lists 100,000 to 150,000 distinct CDR3 sequences, approximately 40% of them singletons, with 2.6% in the top ten. Sequenced input: sorted CD4+, CD8+, or CD8+CD57+ T cells (not recorded which) from PBMCs. The origin of the receptors is a human donor with aplastic anemia. Both conserved end residues are part of each CDR3. Each record gives: J gene, clone size, D gene, V gene, CDR3 protein, CDR3 DNA. The D gene is left open where the match is weak. The listing skips clone size in some rows; elsewhere it reads once, few, many or a size class.

J: TRBJ2-7; size: -; D: -; V: TRBV2; CDR3: CASSQIPPYEQYF; DNA: TGTGCCAGCAGTCAGATACCCCCCTACGAGCAGTACTTC
J: TRBJ2-5; size: once; D: -; V: TRBV15; CDR3: CATRGRGFPETQYF; DNA: TGTGCCACCAGAGGAAGGGGGTTCCCAGAGACCCAGTACTTC
J: TRBJ2-1; size: many; D: -; V: TRBV4-1; CDR3: CASSLHGGEQFF; DNA: TGCGCCAGCAGCCTCCATGGGGGGGAGCAGTTCTTC
J: TRBJ2-7; size: -; D: TRBD2; V: TRBV19; CDR3: CASSFGLAGDHYEQYF; DNA: TGTGCCAGTAGTTTCGGACTAGCGGGGGACCACTACGAGCAGTACTTC
J: TRBJ1-1; size: -; D: -; V: TRBV3-1; CDR3: CAGSQGRKRFGTEAFF; DNA: TGTGCCGGCAGCCAAGGTAGGAAAAGGTTTGGCACTGAAGCTTTCTTT
J: TRBJ2-1; size: many; D: -; V: TRBV20-1; CDR3: CSARVPGKAGSYNEQFF; DNA: TGCAGTGCTAGAGTCCCAGGCAAGGCGGGCTCCTACAATGAGCAGTTCTTC
J: TRBJ2-7; size: many; D: TRBD1; V: TRBV7-2; CDR3: CASSLGTEYEQYF; DNA: TGTGCCAGCAGCCTCGGGACAGAGTACGAGCAGTACTTC
J: TRBJ1-5; size: few; D: -; V: TRBV2; CDR3: CASSERQGGNQPQHF; DNA: TGTGCCAGCAGTGAAAGGCAGGGTGGCAATCAGCCCCAGCATTTT
J: TRBJ1-1; size: many; D: -; V: TRBV7-9; CDR3: CASSLAGIGEGTEAFF; DNA: TGTGCCAGCAGCTTAGCGGGTATCGGGGAGGGCACTGAAGCTTTCTTT
J: TRBJ1-2; size: few; D: -; V: TRBV10-3; CDR3: CAISESPIEGYGYTF; DNA: TGTGCCATCAGTGAGTCGCCCATCGAGGGCTATGGCTACACCTTC
J: TRBJ1-3; size: many; D: -; V: TRBV5-1; CDR3: CASSLGGESGNTIYF; DNA: TGCGCCAGCAGCTTGGGAGGGGAATCGGGAAACACCATATATTTT
J: TRBJ1-6; size: many; D: TRBD1; V: TRBV28; CDR3: CASSTWTGETYNSPLHF; DNA: TGTGCCAGCAGTACCTGGACAGGGGAGACCTATAATTCACCCCTCCACTTT
J: TRBJ2-2; size: -; D: -; V: TRBV6-1; CDR3: CASSEIVPGELFF; DNA: TGTGCCAGCAGTGAAATAGTCCCCGGGGAGCTGTTTTTT
J: TRBJ1-1; size: many; D: TRBD1; V: TRBV2; CDR3: CASSDGRGPTEAFF; DNA: TGTGCCAGCAGTGACGGCAGGGGGCCCACTGAAGCTTTCTTT
J: TRBJ2-2; size: many; D: -; V: TRBV7-2; CDR3: CASSPRTRTNTGELFF; DNA: TGTGCCAGCAGCCCAAGGACCAGGACGAACACCGGGGAGCTGTTTTTT
J: TRBJ2-2; size: many; D: -; V: TRBV12-3/TRBV12-4; CDR3: CASSFGQRTGELFF; DNA: TGTGCCAGCAGTTTTGGCCAGAGGACCGGGGAGCTGTTTTTT
J: TRBJ1-2; size: -; D: TRBD1; V: TRBV20-1; CDR3: CSARGQGADGYTF; DNA: TGCAGTGCTAGAGGACAGGGGGCTGATGGCTACACCTTC
J: TRBJ2-2; size: few; D: TRBD1; V: TRBV5-1; CDR3: CASSAYSGTVESGELFF; DNA: TGCGCCAGCAGCGCCTACTCCGGGACAGTTGAATCCGGGGAGCTGTTTTTT
J: TRBJ2-1; size: -; D: TRBD2; V: TRBV3-1; CDR3: CASSQVLLAGYNEQFF; DNA: TGTGCCAGCAGCCAAGTGCTCCTAGCGGGGTACAATGAGCAGTTCTTC
J: TRBJ2-3; size: few; D: -; V: TRBV15; CDR3: CATSRVGGGYTQYF; DNA: TGTGCCACCAGCAGAGTAGGGGGGGGATATACGCAGTATTTT